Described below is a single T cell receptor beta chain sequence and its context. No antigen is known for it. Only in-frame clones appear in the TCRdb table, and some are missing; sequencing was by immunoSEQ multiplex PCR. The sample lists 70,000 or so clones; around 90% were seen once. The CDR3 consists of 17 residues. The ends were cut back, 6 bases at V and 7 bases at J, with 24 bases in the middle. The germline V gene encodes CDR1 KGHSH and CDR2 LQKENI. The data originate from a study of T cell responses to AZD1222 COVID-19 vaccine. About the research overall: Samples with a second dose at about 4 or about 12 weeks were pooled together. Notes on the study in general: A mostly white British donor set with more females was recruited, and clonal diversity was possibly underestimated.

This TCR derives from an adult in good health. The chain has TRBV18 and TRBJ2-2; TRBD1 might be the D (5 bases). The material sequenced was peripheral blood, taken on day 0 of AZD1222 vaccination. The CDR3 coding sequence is TGTGCCAGCTCCGGAACAGGCGACCTCCAGTTCGGCGGGGAGCTGTTTTTT. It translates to CASSGTGDLQFGGELFF.